This T cell receptor beta chain appears in the sequencing data of a study of beta chain features in type 1 diabetes. Broader study findings: Type 1 diabetes patients showed a moderate but significant shortening of TCRB CDR3s in all four CD4+ subsets.

The sequenced template was cDNA made from the entire isolated RNA. Produced via immunoSEQ multiplex PCR; TCRdb's table is partial and in-frame only. Of about 700,000 clones listed, roughly an eighth were seen once; the top ten hold approximately 0.022%. As to this clone: The antigen is unknown.

The source is a man between 18 and 35 years old with type 1 diabetes. Sequencing was done on a sample of naive CD4+ T cells from blood.

CDR3 bases: TGTGCCTGGAGTGTACCTGTAGATACGCAGTATTTT. This sequence encodes CAWSVPVDTQYF. The gene calls are TRBV30 and TRBJ2-3; D is uncertain. Trimming removed 0 bases at V and 5 bases at J, with 6 bases between. The germline gives CDR1 GTSNPN, CDR2 SVGIG (reference sequence). The CDR3 consists of 12 residues.